This record covers a single T cell receptor beta chain. Its antigen is undetermined. CDR3 length: 14 amino acids. CDR1 is MNHEY and CDR2 is SVGAGI in the germline V gene. The V and J ends lost 2 bases and 8 bases, in that order; junction bases with no gene match: 3. Generated by immunoSEQ multiplex PCR, the TCRdb table keeps only in-frame clones and is missing some. The sample has under 2,000,000 clones, less than 95% seen once; the top ten hold more than 0.9%. The record originates from a study of shared clonotypes between healthy human individuals. Study results and limitations: Naive CD4 clonotypes were shared across several donors at roughly 5%. How much donors shared clonotypes was expected to be affected by sequencing depth. Generation probabilities were higher for clonotypes shared across all four sorted-subset donors than for unshared ones.

Naive CD8 cells lacked CD45RO and underwent positive selection for CCR7, leaving out terminally differentiated effector memory CD45RA+ cells. Every donor, a Caucasian adult, lived in Nashville, Tennessee. The origin of this receptor is a man between 18 and 29 years old in good health. The chain recombines TRBV6-5 with TRBJ2-2, with 9 bases fitting TRBD1. The source material was naive CD8+ T cells sorted from blood. CDR3 amino acids: CASSYDRGTGELFF. CDR3 nucleotide sequence: TGTGCCAGCAGTTACGACAGGGGGACTGGGGAGCTGTTTTTT.